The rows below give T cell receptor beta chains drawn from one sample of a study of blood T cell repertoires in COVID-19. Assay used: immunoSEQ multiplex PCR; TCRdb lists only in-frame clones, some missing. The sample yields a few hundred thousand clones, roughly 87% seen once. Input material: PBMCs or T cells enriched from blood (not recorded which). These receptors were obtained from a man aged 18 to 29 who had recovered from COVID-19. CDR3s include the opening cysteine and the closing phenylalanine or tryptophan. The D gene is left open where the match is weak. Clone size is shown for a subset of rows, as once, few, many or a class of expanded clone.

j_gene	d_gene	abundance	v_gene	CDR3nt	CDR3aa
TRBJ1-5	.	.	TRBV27	TGTGCCAGCAGTCCGGACGGGGGCAATCAGCCCCAGCATTTT	CASSPDGGNQPQHF
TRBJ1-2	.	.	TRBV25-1	TGTGCCAGCAGTGAAGCGTGGGGAGTCTATGGCTACACCTTC	CASSEAWGVYGYTF
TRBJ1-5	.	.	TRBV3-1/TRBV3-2	TGTGCCAGCAGCCAAGCGGGTAACAATCAGCCCCAGCATTTT	CASSQAGNNQPQHF
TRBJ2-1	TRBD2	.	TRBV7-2	TGTGCCAGCAGCCCGGGCGGGCTAGCGGGAGATAATGAGCAGTTCTTC	CASSPGGLAGDNEQFF
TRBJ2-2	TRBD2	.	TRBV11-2	TGTGCCAGCAGCTGGGAGGGTCTAAACACCGGGGAGCTGTTTTTT	CASSWEGLNTGELFF
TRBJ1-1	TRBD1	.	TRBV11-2	TGTGCCAGCCTTTCGGGACAGGGGGCTGGTAAGGCTTTCTTT	CASLSGQGAGKAFF
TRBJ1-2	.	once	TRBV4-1	TGCGCCAGCAGCAAACCGGACATAAACTATGGCTACACCTTC	CASSKPDINYGYTF
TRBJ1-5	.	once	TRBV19	TGTGCCAGTAGTATATTATATAGCAATCAGCCCCAGCATTTT	CASSILYSNQPQHF
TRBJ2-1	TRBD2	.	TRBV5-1	TGCGCCAGCAGCACCACCCCCCTAGCGGGGAGTTACAATGAGCAGTTCTTC	CASSTTPLAGSYNEQFF
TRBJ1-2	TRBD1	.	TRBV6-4	TGTGCCAGCAGTGCACTCGGGACAGGGGGGGACTACACCTTC	CASSALGTGGDYTF
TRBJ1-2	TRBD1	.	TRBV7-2	TGTGCCAGCAGCTTCCCGGGACAGGTCGGCACCTTC	CASSFPGQVGTF
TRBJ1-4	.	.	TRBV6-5	TGTGCCAGCAGGGACCAGGGAACTAATGAAAAACTGTTTTTT	CASRDQGTNEKLFF
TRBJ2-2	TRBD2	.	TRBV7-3	TGTGCCAGCAGCTCAGGGACTAGCGGAGGCCTTTGGGAGCTGTTTTTT	CASSSGTSGGLWELFF
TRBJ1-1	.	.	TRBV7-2	TGTGCCAGCAGCTCGTTCGGGCAGGGGCCGGCTTTCTTT	CASSSFGQGPAFF
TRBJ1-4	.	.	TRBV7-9	TGTGCCAGCAGCTTAGCATCAGGGACAACTAATGAAAAACTGTTTTTT	CASSLASGTTNEKLFF
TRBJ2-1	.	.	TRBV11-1	TGTGCCAGCAGCTTGGACTGGGCGGGGAATGAGCAGTTCTTC	CASSLDWAGNEQFF
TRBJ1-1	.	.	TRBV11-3	TGTGCCAGCAGCTTAGATCTAAATTCGATTGAAGCTTTCTTT	CASSLDLNSIEAFF
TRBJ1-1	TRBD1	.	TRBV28	TGTGCCAGCAGTTTAGAAGGGACAGGGCGAGCTTTCTTT	CASSLEGTGRAFF
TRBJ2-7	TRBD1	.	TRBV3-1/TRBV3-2	TGTGCCAGCAGCCAAGCGCAGGGGGCCGAGCAGTACTTC	CASSQAQGAEQYF
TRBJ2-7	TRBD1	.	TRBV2	TGTGCCAGCGGACGGACAGGGCGATCCTACGAGCAGTACTTC	CASGRTGRSYEQYF
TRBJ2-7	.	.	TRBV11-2	TGTGCCAGCAGCAAGGACAGACCCTACGAGCAGTACTTC	CASSKDRPYEQYF
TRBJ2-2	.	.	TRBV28	TGTGCCAGCAGTTGGCAGGGCCCCGGGGAGCTGTTTTTT	CASSWQGPGELFF
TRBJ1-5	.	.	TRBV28	TGTGCCAGCAGTGTGACAGATAGCAATCAGCCCCAGCATTTT	CASSVTDSNQPQHF
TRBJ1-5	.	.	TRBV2	TGTGCCAGCAGTGACAGGGGCGTAAATCAGCCCCAGCATTTT	CASSDRGVNQPQHF
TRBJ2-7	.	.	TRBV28	TGTGCCAGCGAAGGCCCCTCGGGCTCCTACGAGCAGTACTTC	CASEGPSGSYEQYF
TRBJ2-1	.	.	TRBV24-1	TGTGCCACCAGTGATTTGCAAGGAGGAAATGAGCAGTTCTTC	CATSDLQGGNEQFF